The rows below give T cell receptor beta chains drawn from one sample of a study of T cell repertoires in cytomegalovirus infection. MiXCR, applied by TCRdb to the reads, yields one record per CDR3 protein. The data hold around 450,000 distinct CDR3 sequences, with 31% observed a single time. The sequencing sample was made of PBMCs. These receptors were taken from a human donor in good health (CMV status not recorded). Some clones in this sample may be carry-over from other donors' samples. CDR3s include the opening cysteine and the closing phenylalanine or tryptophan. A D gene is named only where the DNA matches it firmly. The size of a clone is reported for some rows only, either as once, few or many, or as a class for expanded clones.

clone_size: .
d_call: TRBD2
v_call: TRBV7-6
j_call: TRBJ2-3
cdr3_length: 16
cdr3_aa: CASSLSSGGITDTQYF
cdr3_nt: TGTGCCAGCAGCTTATCTTCGGGGGGAATCACAGATACGCAGTATTTT

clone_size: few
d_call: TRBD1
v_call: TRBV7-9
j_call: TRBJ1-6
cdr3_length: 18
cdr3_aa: CASSKFGTVFSYNSPLHF
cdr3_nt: TGTGCCAGCAGCAAGTTCGGGACAGTCTTCTCCTATAATTCACCCCTCCACTTT

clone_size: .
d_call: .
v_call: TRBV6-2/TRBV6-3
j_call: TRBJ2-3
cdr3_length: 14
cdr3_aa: CASSSEVPTDTQYF
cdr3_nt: TGTGCCAGCAGTTCGGAGGTTCCCACAGATACGCAGTATTTT

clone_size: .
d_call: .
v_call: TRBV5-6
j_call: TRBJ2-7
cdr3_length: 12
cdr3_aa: CASSLAAREQYF
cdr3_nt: TGTGCCAGCAGCTTGGCCGCGAGGGAGCAGTACTTC

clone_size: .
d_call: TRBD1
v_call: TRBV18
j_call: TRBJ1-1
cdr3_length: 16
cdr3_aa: CASSSDRETMNTEAFF
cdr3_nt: TGTGCCAGCTCATCGGACAGGGAGACCATGAACACTGAAGCTTTCTTT

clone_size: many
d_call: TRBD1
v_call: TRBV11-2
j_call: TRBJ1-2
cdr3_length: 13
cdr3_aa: CASSPDRGHGYTF
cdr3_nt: TGTGCCAGCAGCCCTGACAGGGGCCATGGCTACACCTTC

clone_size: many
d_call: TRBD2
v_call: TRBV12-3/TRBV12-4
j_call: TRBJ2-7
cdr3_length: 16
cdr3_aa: CASSPGGVSDYYEQYF
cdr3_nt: TGTGCCAGCAGTCCCGGGGGGGTTAGCGACTACTACGAGCAGTACTTC

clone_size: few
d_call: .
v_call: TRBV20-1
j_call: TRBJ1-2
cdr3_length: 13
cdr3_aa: CSARVLSDYGYTF
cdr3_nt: TGCAGTGCTAGAGTCCTAAGTGACTATGGCTACACCTTC

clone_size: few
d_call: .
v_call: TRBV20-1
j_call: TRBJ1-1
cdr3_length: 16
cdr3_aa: CSARDPLQGLNTEAFF
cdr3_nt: TGCAGTGCTAGAGATCCCCTACAGGGATTGAACACTGAAGCTTTCTTT

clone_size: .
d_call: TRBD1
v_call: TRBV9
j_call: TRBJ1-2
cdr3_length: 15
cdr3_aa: CASSAQGASHYGYTF
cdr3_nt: TGTGCCAGCAGCGCACAGGGGGCGTCCCACTATGGCTACACCTTC

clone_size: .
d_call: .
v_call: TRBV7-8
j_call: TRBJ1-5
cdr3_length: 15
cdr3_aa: CASSPRSIINHPQHF
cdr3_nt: TGTGCCAGCAGCCCACGGTCGATTATCAATCATCCCCAGCATTTT

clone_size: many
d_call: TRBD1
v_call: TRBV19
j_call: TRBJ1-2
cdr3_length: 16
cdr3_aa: CASSPTGQAPNYGYTF
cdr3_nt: TGTGCCAGTAGCCCTACAGGACAGGCCCCTAACTATGGCTACACCTTC

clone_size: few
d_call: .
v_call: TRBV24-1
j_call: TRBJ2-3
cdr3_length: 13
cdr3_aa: CATSDPWGDTQYF
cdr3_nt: TGTGCCACCAGTGACCCATGGGGAGATACGCAGTATTTT

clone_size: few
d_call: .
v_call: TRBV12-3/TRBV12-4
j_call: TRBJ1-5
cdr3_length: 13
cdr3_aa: CASTGDGMVPQHF
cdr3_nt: TGTGCCAGCACGGGAGACGGGATGGTTCCCCAGCATTTT

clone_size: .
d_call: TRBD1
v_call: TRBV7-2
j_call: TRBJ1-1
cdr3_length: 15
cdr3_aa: CASSTSRGRGTEAFF
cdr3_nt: TGTGCCAGCAGCACCTCAAGGGGGCGCGGCACTGAAGCTTTCTTT

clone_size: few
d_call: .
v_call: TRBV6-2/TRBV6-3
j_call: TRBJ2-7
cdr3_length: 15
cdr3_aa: CASRPMGRGPTWQYF
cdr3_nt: TGTGCCAGCAGGCCCATGGGACGGGGACCCACGTGGCAGTACTTC

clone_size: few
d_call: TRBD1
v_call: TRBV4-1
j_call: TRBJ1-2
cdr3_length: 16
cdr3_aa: CASSQVTGQDYYGYTF
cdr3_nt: TGCGCCAGCAGCCAAGTCACGGGACAGGACTACTATGGCTACACCTTC

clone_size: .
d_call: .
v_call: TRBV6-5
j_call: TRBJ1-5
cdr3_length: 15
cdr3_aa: CASRQQGRSKQPQHF
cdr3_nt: TGTGCCAGCAGACAACAGGGACGCAGCAAACAGCCCCAGCATTTT

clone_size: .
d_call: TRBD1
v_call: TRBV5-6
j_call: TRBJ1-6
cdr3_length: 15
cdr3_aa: CASSIGDRERTPLHF
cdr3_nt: TGTGCCAGCAGCATTGGAGACAGGGAGCGGACACCCCTCCACTTT

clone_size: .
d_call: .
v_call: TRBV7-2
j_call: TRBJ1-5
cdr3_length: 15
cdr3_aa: CASSWDRNSNQPQHF
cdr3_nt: TGTGCCAGCAGCTGGGACCGCAATAGCAATCAGCCCCAGCATTTT

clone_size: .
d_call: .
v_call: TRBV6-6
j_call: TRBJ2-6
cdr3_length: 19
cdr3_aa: CASSYSGRGSNAGANVLTF
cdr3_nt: TGTGCCAGCAGTTACTCGGGGCGGGGATCTAACGCTGGGGCCAACGTCCTGACTTTC

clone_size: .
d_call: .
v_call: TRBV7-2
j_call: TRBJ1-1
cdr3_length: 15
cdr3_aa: CDSSLATALDTEAFF
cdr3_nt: TGTGACAGCAGCTTAGCCACAGCTCTGGACACGGAAGCTTTCTTT

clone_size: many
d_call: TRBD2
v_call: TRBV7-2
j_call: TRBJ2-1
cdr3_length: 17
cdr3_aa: CASSLGGSGGTYNEQFF
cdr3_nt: TGTGCCAGCAGCTTAGGGGGTAGCGGGGGGACCTACAATGAGCAGTTCTTC

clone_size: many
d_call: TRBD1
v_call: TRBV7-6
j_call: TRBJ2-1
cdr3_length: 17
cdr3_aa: CASSFVKPGQGLFEQFF
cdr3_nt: TGTGCCAGCAGCTTCGTTAAACCGGGACAGGGATTATTTGAGCAGTTCTTC

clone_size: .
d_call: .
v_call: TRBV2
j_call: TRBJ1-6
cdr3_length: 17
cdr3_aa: CASRGAGDLRTNSPLHF
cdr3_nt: TGTGCCAGCAGAGGGGCAGGGGATTTGAGAACGAATTCACCCCTCCACTTT

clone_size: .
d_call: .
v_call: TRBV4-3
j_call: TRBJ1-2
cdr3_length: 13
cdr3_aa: CSSSQAAGYGYTF
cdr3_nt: TGCTCCAGCAGCCAAGCCGCAGGGTATGGCTACACCTTC

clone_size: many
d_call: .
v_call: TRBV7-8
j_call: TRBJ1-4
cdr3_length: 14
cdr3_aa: CASSLEAGSEKLFF
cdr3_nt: TGTGCCAGCAGCTTAGAGGCAGGGTCTGAAAAACTGTTTTTT

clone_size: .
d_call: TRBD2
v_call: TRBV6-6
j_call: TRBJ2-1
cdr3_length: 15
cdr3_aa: CASSALAGGRNEQFF
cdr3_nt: TGTGCCAGCAGTGCCCTAGCGGGGGGCCGTAATGAGCAGTTCTTC

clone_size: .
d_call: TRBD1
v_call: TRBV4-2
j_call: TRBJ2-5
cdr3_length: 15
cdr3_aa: CASSQHSGGAETQYF
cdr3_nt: TGTGCCAGCAGCCAACACTCAGGGGGCGCGGAGACCCAGTACTTC

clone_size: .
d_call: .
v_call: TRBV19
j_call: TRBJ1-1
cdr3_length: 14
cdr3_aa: CASSNRVTYTEAFF
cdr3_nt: TGTGCCAGTAGTAACAGGGTTACGTACACTGAAGCTTTCTTT

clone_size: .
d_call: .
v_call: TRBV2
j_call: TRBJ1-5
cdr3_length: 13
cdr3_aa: CASMLQPSQPQHF
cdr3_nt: TGTGCCAGCATGCTTCAGCCGAGCCAGCCCCAGCATTTT

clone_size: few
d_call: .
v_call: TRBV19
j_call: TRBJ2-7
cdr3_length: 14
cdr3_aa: CASSWTGGTYEQYF
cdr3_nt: TGTGCCAGTAGCTGGACGGGGGGCACCTACGAGCAGTACTTC

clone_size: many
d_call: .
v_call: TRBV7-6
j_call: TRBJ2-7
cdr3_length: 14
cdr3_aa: CASSLEGPNYEQYF
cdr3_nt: TGTGCCAGCAGCTTAGAAGGGCCAAACTACGAGCAGTACTTC

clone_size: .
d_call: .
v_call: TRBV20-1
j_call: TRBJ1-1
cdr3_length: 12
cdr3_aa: CSAKREPVGAFF
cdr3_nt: TGCAGTGCTAAGAGGGAGCCCGTAGGAGCTTTCTTT

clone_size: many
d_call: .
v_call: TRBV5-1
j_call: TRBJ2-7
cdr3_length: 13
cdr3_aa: CASSLLGDYEQYF
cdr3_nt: TGCGCCAGCAGCTTGTTGGGAGACTACGAGCAGTACTTC

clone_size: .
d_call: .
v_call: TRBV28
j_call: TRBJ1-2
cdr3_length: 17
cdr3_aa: CASSSTTGPEANYGYTF
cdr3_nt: TGTGCCAGCAGTTCTACGACAGGTCCCGAAGCTAACTATGGCTACACCTTC

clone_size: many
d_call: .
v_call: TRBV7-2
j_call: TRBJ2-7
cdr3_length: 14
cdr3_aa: CASSPRWGPHEQYF
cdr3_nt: TGTGCCAGCAGCCCAAGGTGGGGGCCCCACGAGCAGTACTTC

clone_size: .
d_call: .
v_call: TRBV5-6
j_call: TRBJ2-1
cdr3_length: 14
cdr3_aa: CASSLGDSPSEQFF
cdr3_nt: TGTGCCAGCAGCTTGGGGGACTCCCCGTCGGAGCAGTTCTTC

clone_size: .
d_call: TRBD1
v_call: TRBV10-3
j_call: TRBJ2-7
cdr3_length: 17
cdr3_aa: CAISESRQGARRYEQYF
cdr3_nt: TGTGCCATCAGTGAGTCACGACAGGGGGCAAGACGCTACGAGCAGTACTTC

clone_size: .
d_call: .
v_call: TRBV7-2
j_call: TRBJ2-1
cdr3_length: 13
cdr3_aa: CASSLRTYNEQFF
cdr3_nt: TGTGCCAGCAGCTTAAGGACCTACAATGAGCAGTTCTTC

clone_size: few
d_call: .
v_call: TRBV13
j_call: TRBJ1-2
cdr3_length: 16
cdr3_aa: CASSLGYGAEGYGYTF
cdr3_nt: TGTGCCAGCAGCCTAGGGTACGGAGCGGAGGGCTATGGCTACACCTTC

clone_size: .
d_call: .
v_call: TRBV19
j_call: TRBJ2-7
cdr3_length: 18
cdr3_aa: CASSIGPHKPTASYEQYF
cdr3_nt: TGTGCCAGTAGTATTGGGCCCCATAAACCCACCGCTTCATACGAGCAGTACTTC

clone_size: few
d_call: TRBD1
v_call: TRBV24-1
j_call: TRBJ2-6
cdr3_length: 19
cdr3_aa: CATSDSPGQGPSGANVLTF
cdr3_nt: TGTGCCACCAGTGATTCACCGGGACAGGGCCCCTCTGGGGCCAACGTCCTGACTTTC

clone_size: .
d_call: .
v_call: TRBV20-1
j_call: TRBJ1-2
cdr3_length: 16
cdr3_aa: CSAPARDGPPLDGYTF
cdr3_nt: TGCAGTGCTCCCGCGAGAGATGGGCCCCCGTTGGATGGCTACACCTTC

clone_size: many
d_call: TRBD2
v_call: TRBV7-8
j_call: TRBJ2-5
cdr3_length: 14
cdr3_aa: CASSLKGLGETQYF
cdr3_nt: TGTGCCAGCAGCTTAAAAGGACTAGGAGAGACCCAGTACTTC

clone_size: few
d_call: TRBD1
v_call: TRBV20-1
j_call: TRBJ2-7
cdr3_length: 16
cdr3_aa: CSAPTQTGTGGGEQYF
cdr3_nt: TGCAGTGCCCCCACCCAAACCGGGACAGGGGGCGGCGAGCAGTACTTC

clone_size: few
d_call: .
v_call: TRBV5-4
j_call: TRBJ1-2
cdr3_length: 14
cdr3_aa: CASSLVGRAEGYTF
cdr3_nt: TGTGCCAGCAGCTTGGTGGGCAGGGCTGAAGGCTACACCTTC

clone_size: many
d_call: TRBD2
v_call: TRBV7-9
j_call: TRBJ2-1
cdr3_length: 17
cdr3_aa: CASSLPSTSGGDNEQFF
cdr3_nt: TGTGCCAGCAGCTTACCCTCAACTAGCGGGGGGGACAATGAGCAGTTCTTC

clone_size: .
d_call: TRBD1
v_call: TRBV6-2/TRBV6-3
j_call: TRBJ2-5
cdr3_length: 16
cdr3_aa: CASSYPTQGAEETQYF
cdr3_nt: TGTGCCAGCAGTTACCCCACCCAGGGGGCCGAAGAGACCCAGTACTTC

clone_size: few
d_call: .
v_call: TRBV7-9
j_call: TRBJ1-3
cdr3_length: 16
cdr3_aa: CASSFDSRSSGNTIYF
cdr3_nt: TGTGCCAGCAGCTTTGACAGTCGGAGCTCTGGAAACACCATATATTTT

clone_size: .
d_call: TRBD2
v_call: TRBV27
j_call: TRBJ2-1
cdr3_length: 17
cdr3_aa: CASSLRTSGGANNEQFF
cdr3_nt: TGTGCCAGCAGTTTACGGACTAGCGGGGGGGCAAACAATGAGCAGTTCTTC

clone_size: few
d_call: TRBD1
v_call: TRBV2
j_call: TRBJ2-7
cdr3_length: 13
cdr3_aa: CASKNRQGYEQYF
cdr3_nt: TGTGCCAGCAAAAATAGACAGGGCTACGAGCAGTACTTC

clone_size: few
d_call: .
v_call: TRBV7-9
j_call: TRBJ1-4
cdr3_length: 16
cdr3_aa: CASSGRHSATNEKLFF
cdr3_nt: TGTGCCAGCAGCGGGAGACACTCAGCAACTAATGAAAAACTGTTTTTT